The 16 T cell receptor beta chains given below trace back to one sample, sequenced in a study of response to subunit inactivated influenza vaccine (dated by TCRdb to between 2018 and 2020). Libraries were prepared through RT-PCR. TCRdb shows the sequencer as Illumina HiSeq 2500. The public reads were reanalyzed by TCRdb: fastp trimming at Q25, MiXCR alignment, in-frame beta chains only. Duplicate CDR3 protein sequences are folded into a single record with the most common DNA and genes. Recorded for this sample are 800,000 or so distinct CDR3 sequences; 21% of them occurred a single time. The ten largest clones represent more than 8.5% of the sample. The source material was PBMCs from blood, sampled 5 days after vaccination. These TCRs come from a man between 45 and 60 years old who received an inactivated influenza vaccine. Donor details come from another sample of the same person, matched by shared clones.

This clonotype has just a few counts. The chain is built from TRBV6-2 or TRBV6-3 and TRBJ2-1; the D gene is possibly TRBD1 (6 bases). CDR1 and CDR2 from the germline V gene are MNHEY and SVGEGT. This CDR3 comprises 14 residues. V dropped 6 bases and J dropped 2 bases, with 11 bases sitting between them. The CDR3 coding sequence is TGTGCCAGCAGCCAGGACAGTACCTACAATGAGCAGTTCTTC. Amino acids: CASSQDSTYNEQFF.

This clonotype was counted between two and nine times. The chain is built from TRBV29-1 and TRBJ2-3, with 12 bases identical to TRBD2. The CDR3 runs to 18 residues. The junction had 11 bases not matched to a gene; V was cut back by 4 bases and J by 0 bases. Germline values: CDR1 SQVTM, CDR2 ANQGSEA. The CDR3 here is CSVGLAGGFLTSTDTQYF. The CDR3 DNA sequence: TGCAGCGTTGGTCTAGCGGGAGGGTTCCTAACTAGCACAGATACGCAGTATTTT.

This rearrangement joins TRBV5-1 to TRBJ2-1; 7 bases are a match to TRBD2. The length of the CDR3 is 13 residues. V was clipped by 4 bases and J by 8 bases; unmatched bases: 6. Germline V gives CDR1 SGHRS, CDR2 YFSETQ. The CDR3 DNA reads TGCGCCAGCAGCATAGGACTAGACTATGAGCAGTTCTTC. Protein: CASSIGLDYEQFF. Looking up the rest from reference TRBV5-1 and TRBJ2-1 gives the full variable domain: KAGVTQTPRYLIKTRGQQVTLSCSPISGHRSVSWYQQTPGQGLQFLFEYFSETQRNKGNFPGRFSGRQFSNSRSEMNVSTLELGDSALYLCASSIGLDYEQFFGPGTRLTVL.

This sequence joins TRBV11-2 and TRBJ2-2; 9 nucleotides align to TRBD2. This CDR3 is 15 amino acids long. The V and J ends lost 3 bases and 4 bases, in that order; junction bases with no gene match: 3. Germline assignment: CDR1 SGHAT and CDR2 FQNNGV. The CDR3 bases are TGTGCCAGCAGCTTTAGCGGGAGCATCACCGGGGAGCTGTTTTTT. Translation: CASSFSGSITGELFF. Using reference TRBV11-2 and TRBJ2-2 for the parts outside the CDR3, the full variable domain is EAGVAQSPRYKIIEKRQSVAFWCNPISGHATLYWYQQILGQGPKLLIQFQNNGVVDDSQLPKDRFSAERLKGVDSTLKIQPAKLEDSAVYLCASSFSGSITGELFFGEGSRLTVL.

The chain recombines TRBV20-1 with TRBJ2-3; 10 bases are shared with TRBD2. This CDR3 spans 15 amino acids. Losses at the gene ends were 6 bases for V and 2 bases for J; bases not matched to a gene: 8. Germline lookup yields CDR1 DFQATT and CDR2 SNEGSKA (reference sequence). The CDR3 reads CSATRLAGFTDTQYF. The CDR3, as DNA: TGCAGTGCCACCAGACTAGCGGGCTTCACAGATACGCAGTATTTT.

The rearrangement links TRBV20-1 to TRBJ1-6, with D uncertain. Between the trimmed V and J ends, which lost 6 bases and 7 bases, there was a span of 16 bases. Germline values: CDR1 DFQATT, CDR2 SNEGSKA (reference sequence). The CDR3 covers 14 residues. The DNA for the CDR3 is TGCAGTGCCCCAACTGTGGCAGGAAATTCACCCCTCCACTTT. Its protein product is CSAPTVAGNSPLHF.

The V gene is TRBV7-2, the J gene TRBJ2-7; 7 nucleotides align to TRBD1. The germline gives CDR1 SGHTA, CDR2 FQGNSA. The CDR3 totals 15 residues. The junction had 13 bases not matched to a gene; V was cut back by 4 bases and J by 7 bases. The CDR3 nucleotides are TGTGCCAGCAGCTCTGGGTGGGACAGCGGTAGTGAGCAGTACTTC. Protein sequence: CASSSGWDSGSEQYF.

This chain's CDR3 is CASSSGDFTDTQYF. The CDR3 DNA reads TGCGCCAGCAGCTCCGGGGACTTCACAGATACGCAGTATTTT. This chain joins TRBV5-1 and TRBJ2-3; the D gene is possibly TRBD2 (6 bases). Germline V gene sequence: CDR1 SGHRS, CDR2 YFSETQ. V dropped 3 bases and J dropped 2 bases, with 10 bases sitting between them. This CDR3 has 14 amino acids.

The chain joins TRBV6-1 to TRBJ1-1, with TRBD1 identical over 8 bases. With 6 bases clipped from V and 5 bases from J, the junction kept 8 bases outside the gene matches. CDR1 and CDR2 (germline): MNHNS, SASEGT. The CDR3 totals 14 residues. This chain's CDR3 is CASRVQGEGTEAFF. The CDR3 bases are TGTGCCAGCAGGGTACAGGGGGAAGGGACTGAAGCTTTCTTT.

The rearrangement joins TRBV5-1 to TRBJ2-5; D gene ambiguous. The V gene's germline CDR1 is SGHRS and CDR2 YFSETQ. Trimming removed 0 bases from V and 6 bases from J, with 9 bases in between. The CDR3 contains 13 residues. The CDR3 DNA reads as TGCGCCAGCAGCTTGGGTCTAGGAAAGACCCAGTACTTC. The encoded protein is CASSLGLGKTQYF.

V is TRBV29-1 and J is TRBJ2-1, with 7 bases identical to TRBD1. CDR3 length equals 15 residues. Germline assignment: CDR1 SQVTM and CDR2 ANQGSEA. J was trimmed by 8 bases and V by 6 bases; bases with no gene match: 16. This chain's CDR3 is CSVVQGRVKGYEQFF. CDR3 DNA sequence: TGCAGCGTCGTACAGGGGAGAGTAAAGGGCTATGAGCAGTTCTTC.

This clonotype was counted a few times. The chain has TRBV29-1 and TRBJ2-3; the match to TRBD1 covers 8 bases. V shed 0 bases and J 4 bases; nucleotides not matched to a gene: 9. Germline-derived CDR1 and CDR2 are SQVTM and ANQGSEA. The CDR3 has 16 amino acids. CDR3 in amino acids: CSVEESRTGMADTQYF. Written as DNA, the CDR3 is TGCAGCGTTGAAGAGAGCCGGACAGGGATGGCAGATACGCAGTATTTT.

This chain joins TRBV29-1 and TRBJ2-1; D gene uncertain. CDR3 length: 17 residues. In germline, CDR1 is SQVTM, CDR2 ANQGSEA. The ends were cut back, 1 base at V and 2 bases at J, with 18 bases in the middle. As DNA, the CDR3 is TGCAGCGTTGAAGCGACTGGAGTCCAAACCCCCTACAATGAGCAGTTCTTC. Amino acids: CSVEATGVQTPYNEQFF.

The chain employs TRBV6-1 and TRBJ1-1, with a possible D match to TRBD1 (5 bases). Germline lookup yields CDR1 MNHNS and CDR2 SASEGT. The CDR3 runs 13 residues. The V end was cut by 7 bases, the J end by 4 bases, with 13 bases between. CDR3 region: CASTLDSSTEAFF. The DNA of the CDR3 is TGTGCCAGCACCCTTGACAGTAGCACTGAAGCTTTCTTT.

CDR3 sequence (DNA): TGTGCCAGCAGCTTAAAAATCTACGAGCAGTACTTC. This translates into CASSLKIYEQYF. The V call is TRBV7-8, the J call TRBJ2-7; the D is unclear. Germline-derived CDR1 and CDR2 are SGHVS and FQNEAQ. This CDR3 comprises 12 residues. Trimming stripped 2 bases from V and 3 bases from J, with 5 bases between.

The chain recombines TRBV2 with TRBJ1-2; 7 nucleotides agree with TRBD1. The germline CDR1 and CDR2 sequences are SNHLY and FYNNEI. This CDR3 region has 8 residues. CDR3 DNA sequence: TGTGCACAGGGGAGCTACACCTTC. Translation: CAQGSYTF.